This is a list of T cell receptor beta chains from one sample in a study of blood T cell repertoires in COVID-19. Here immunoSEQ multiplex PCR was the method, and the copy in TCRdb shows in-frame clones only, minus some. The sample holds more than 85,000 clones; 70% to 90% are singletons and the top ten take 2%. Source material: peripheral blood. The receptors derive from a man aged 45-60 years with active COVID-19. Both conserved end residues are part of each CDR3. The order of the fields is D gene, clone size, V gene, J gene, CDR3 protein, CDR3 DNA. A D gene is named only where the DNA matches it firmly. Where a row states a size, it is once, few, many or the class of an expanded clone; other rows omit it.

>TRBD1|NA|TRBV19|TRBJ1-2
CASSGQGQGNGYTF
TGTGCCAGTAGTGGGCAAGGACAGGGGAATGGCTACACCTTC
>TRBD1|NA|TRBV6-2/TRBV6-3|TRBJ1-1
CASSWAGGILNTEAFF
TGTGCCAGCAGTTGGGCAGGGGGGATCCTGAACACTGAAGCTTTCTTT
>NA|NA|TRBV10-3|TRBJ2-2
CAIPRGALGASTGELFF
TGTGCCATCCCCCGGGGAGCGTTGGGGGCTTCAACCGGGGAGCTGTTTTTT
>NA|NA|TRBV9|TRBJ2-5
CASSASTVGETQYF
TGTGCCAGCAGCGCTTCGACAGTTGGAGAGACCCAGTACTTC
>TRBD1|NA|TRBV5-4|TRBJ1-2
CASSLASTGNGYTF
TGTGCCAGCAGCTTGGCCTCGACAGGGAATGGCTACACCTTC
>NA|NA|TRBV6-5|TRBJ2-1
CASGRGPEQFF
TGTGCCAGCGGGCGTGGGCCGGAGCAGTTCTTC
>NA|NA|TRBV5-1|TRBJ2-3
CASSLELLSTDTQYF
TGCGCCAGCAGCTTGGAACTTTTAAGCACAGATACGCAGTATTTT
>TRBD2|NA|TRBV4-3|TRBJ2-3
CASSQEERGADTQYF
TGCGCCAGCAGCCAAGAAGAGCGGGGGGCAGATACGCAGTATTTT
>NA|NA|TRBV6-5|TRBJ1-3
CASSYSFNLGGDTIYF
TGTGCCAGCAGTTACTCGTTTAACCTCGGAGGAGACACCATATATTTT
>TRBD1|NA|TRBV7-9|TRBJ1-2
CASSSRDREDYGYTF
TGTGCCAGCAGCTCCCGGGACAGGGAGGACTATGGCTACACCTTC
>TRBD1|NA|TRBV19|TRBJ1-1
CASRGQGDAEAFF
TGTGCCTCCCGAGGACAGGGGGACGCTGAAGCTTTCTTT
>NA|NA|TRBV6-5|TRBJ1-3
CAARGGLGNTIYF
TGTGCCGCAAGGGGGGGGCTTGGAAACACCATATATTTT
>TRBD1|NA|TRBV3-1/TRBV3-2|TRBJ1-2
CASSRDRAYGYTF
TGTGCCAGCAGCCGGGACAGGGCCTATGGCTACACCTTC
>NA|NA|TRBV27|TRBJ2-1
CASSLFNRDPTSPFSSYNEQFF
TGTGCCAGCAGTTTATTCAACAGAGACCCCACCTCCCCCTTCAGCTCCTACAATGAGCAGTTCTTC
>NA|NA|TRBV5-1|TRBJ1-2
CASSPNTGSYGYTF
TGCGCCAGCAGCCCTAATACAGGATCCTATGGCTACACCTTC
>NA|NA|TRBV2|TRBJ2-7
CASSDFESSGGYEQYF
TGTGCCAGCAGTGATTTTGAATCCTCCGGCGGCTACGAGCAGTACTTC
>TRBD1|NA|TRBV15|TRBJ2-2
CATSRAPPGTVNTGELFF
TGTGCCACCAGCAGAGCTCCTCCAGGGACAGTAAACACCGGGGAGCTGTTTTTT
>NA|NA|TRBV4-1|TRBJ2-2
CASSQGGLIGELFF
TGCGCCAGCAGCCAAGGGGGCCTTATCGGGGAGCTGTTTTTT
>NA|few|TRBV4-2|TRBJ1-4
CASSPGRHSYNEKLFF
TGTGCCAGCAGCCCGGGTCGCCATTCCTATAATGAAAAACTGTTTTTT
>TRBD1|NA|TRBV5-6|TRBJ1-4
CASSLPSTGANEKLFF
TGTGCCAGCAGCTTACCCTCTACAGGGGCTAATGAAAAACTGTTTTTT
>TRBD2|NA|TRBV5-6|TRBJ2-5
CASSVGRGAETQYF
TGTGCCAGCAGTGTTGGGCGGGGGGCGGAGACCCAGTACTTC
>TRBD1|NA|TRBV7-3|TRBJ2-3
CASSLTQGDTQYF
TGTGCCAGCAGCTTAACACAGGGGGATACGCAGTATTTT
>NA|NA|TRBV18|TRBJ2-3
CASSSRAGDSTDTQYF
TGTGCCAGCTCCTCCCGGGCAGGGGACAGCACAGATACGCAGTATTTT
>NA|NA|TRBV18|TRBJ1-2
CASSPRAANYGYTF
TGTGCCAGCTCACCGAGGGCCGCTAACTATGGCTACACCTTC
>NA|NA|TRBV2|TRBJ1-1
CAAGTEAFF
TGTGCCGCCGGCACTGAAGCTTTCTTT
>NA|NA|TRBV6-5|TRBJ1-3
CASSYWGEVGNTIYF
TGTGCCAGCAGTTACTGGGGGGAAGTTGGAAACACCATATATTTT
>NA|NA|TRBV19|TRBJ2-5
CACSGQQETQYF
TGTGCCTGCTCTGGACAGCAAGAGACCCAGTACTTC
>NA|NA|TRBV4-2|TRBJ2-1
CASSQELMTQPVHSYNEQFF
TGTGCCAGCAGCCAAGAATTAATGACTCAGCCAGTCCATTCCTACAATGAGCAGTTCTTC
>NA|NA|TRBV4-1|TRBJ1-3
CASSQDELSGNTIYF
TGCGCCAGCAGCCAAGACGAACTCTCGGGAAACACCATATATTTT
>NA|NA|TRBV12-3/TRBV12-4|TRBJ2-7
CASSRTAYEQYF
TGTGCCAGTTCACGGACAGCCTACGAGCAGTACTTC
>TRBD1|NA|TRBV7-9|TRBJ2-1
CASSFGTGVYEQFF
TGTGCCAGCAGCTTCGGGACAGGGGTATACGAGCAGTTCTTC
>NA|NA|TRBV6-2/TRBV6-3|TRBJ2-3
CASSYSLRRGGPSTDTQYF
TGTGCCAGCAGTTACTCCCTTCGAAGGGGGGGGCCTAGCACAGATACGCAGTATTTT
>NA|once|TRBV10-3|TRBJ2-1
CAISRDSSNEQFF
TGTGCCATCAGCCGGGACTCCTCCAATGAGCAGTTCTTC
>TRBD1|NA|TRBV16|TRBJ1-5
CASSRGQGNQPQHF
TGTGCCAGCAGCCGCGGACAGGGAAATCAGCCCCAGCATTTT
>TRBD2|NA|TRBV5-6|TRBJ2-5
CASSHRLAGGGRETQYF
TGTGCCAGCAGCCATCGACTAGCGGGGGGGGGCCGAGAGACCCAGTACTTC
>NA|NA|TRBV5-1|TRBJ1-1
CASSSRGGTEAFF
TGCGCCAGCAGTTCTAGGGGTGGCACTGAAGCTTTCTTT
>NA|NA|TRBV6-5|TRBJ2-3
CASRAGISSADTQYF
TGTGCCAGCAGGGCGGGGATCTCTTCGGCAGATACGCAGTATTTT
>NA|few|TRBV2|TRBJ1-1
CASGTGLGTEAFF
TGTGCCAGCGGGACGGGACTAGGCACTGAAGCTTTCTTT
>TRBD2|NA|TRBV19|TRBJ2-7
CASSAGGGGQYEQYF
TGTGCCAGTAGCGCCGGTGGCGGGGGGCAGTACGAGCAGTACTTC
>NA|few|TRBV9|TRBJ2-2
CASSRHSKAGELFF
TGTGCCAGCAGCCGACACTCGAAGGCCGGGGAGCTGTTTTTT
>NA|NA|TRBV6-4|TRBJ2-1
CASSKDIGSYNEQFF
TGTGCCAGCAGCAAGGACATTGGGTCATACAATGAGCAGTTCTTC
>TRBD1|NA|TRBV11-1|TRBJ2-3
CASRRTGTGATDTQYF
TGTGCCAGCAGACGCACCGGGACAGGCGCAACAGATACGCAGTATTTT
>TRBD1|NA|TRBV5-4|TRBJ1-2
CASSTQGGEGYTF
TGTGCCAGCAGCACACAGGGGGGGGAAGGCTACACCTTC
>TRBD1|NA|TRBV15|TRBJ1-4
CVTSRDRQGNEKLFF
TGTGTCACCAGCAGAGATCGACAGGGTAATGAAAAACTGTTTTTT
>TRBD2|NA|TRBV7-2|TRBJ2-3
CASSPWELAGARGDTQYF
TGTGCCAGCAGTCCCTGGGAACTAGCGGGGGCCCGGGGAGATACGCAGTATTTT
>NA|NA|TRBV5-1|TRBJ1-2
CASSLDSGALYGYTF
TGCGCCAGCAGCTTGGATTCAGGGGCCCTCTATGGCTACACCTTC
>NA|NA|TRBV12-3/TRBV12-4|TRBJ2-1
CASSFNRLGQFF
TGTGCCAGCAGTTTTAATCGTCTAGGACAGTTCTTC
>TRBD2|NA|TRBV7-2|TRBJ2-1
CASSLGLAGYNEQFF
TGTGCCAGCAGCTTAGGACTAGCGGGGTACAATGAGCAGTTCTTC
>NA|NA|TRBV6-5|TRBJ2-7
CASSPREAIAYEQYF
TGTGCCAGCAGTCCCCGAGAGGCGATTGCCTACGAGCAGTACTTC
>NA|many|TRBV6-5|TRBJ1-1
CASKAHSKAFF
TGTGCCAGCAAAGCGCATTCGAAAGCTTTCTTT
>NA|NA|TRBV4-1|TRBJ1-4
CASSHRRGSGEKLFF
TGCGCCAGCAGCCATCGAAGAGGGTCAGGTGAAAAACTGTTTTTT
>TRBD1|NA|TRBV11-2|TRBJ1-4
CASSFGQGASEKLFF
TGTGCCAGCAGCTTCGGACAGGGGGCGTCTGAAAAACTGTTTTTT
>TRBD2|NA|TRBV7-8|TRBJ2-3
CASRLLAGGSPDTQYF
TGTGCCAGCAGACTTTTAGCGGGGGGGTCCCCAGATACGCAGTATTTT
>TRBD1|NA|TRBV7-8|TRBJ1-2
CASSLHRGQYGYTF
TGTGCCAGCAGCTTACACAGGGGGCAGTACGGCTACACCTTC
>TRBD2|NA|TRBV11-2|TRBJ2-7
CASSVLGGAGYEQYF
TGTGCCAGCAGCGTTCTCGGGGGGGCTGGCTACGAGCAGTACTTC
>TRBD2|NA|TRBV6-5|TRBJ2-7
CASSYGPSGGASEQYF
TGTGCCAGCAGTTACGGTCCTAGCGGGGGGGCCTCCGAGCAGTACTTC